This T cell receptor beta chain appears in the sequencing data of a study of cytomegalovirus exposure and HLA in healthy donors. Looking at the study overall: About 85 million unique TCRs from HLA-typed donors were held in an early release of data. Genetic ancestry analysis placed 81% of the 300 to 500 donors that were genotyped in the Caucasian-associated cluster.

The PCR ran on 60 Vbeta and 13 Jbeta primers. Per the original data handling: Among the unique TCR beta chains that a later analysis counted, about 84 million in all, roughly 11 million were shared. Data came from immunoSEQ multiplex PCR; TCRdb stores just in-frame clones and leaves some out. Clonal size and the V and J genes are those of that table, whereas D and trimming came from the DNA. The table records 100,000 to 150,000 clones, 8% to 11% of them present only once. Sample: PBMCs. The clonotype originates from a woman aged 18 to 35 in good health and CMV-seropositive.

Here the CDR3 DNA reads TGCGCCAGCAGCCGCGCGGGCGGACAGTTTTACGAGCAGTACTTC. This encodes CASSRAGGQFYEQYF. The chain links TRBV4-1 to TRBJ2-7, with D possibly TRBD1 on 6 matching bases. Germline V lookup: CDR1 MGHRA, CDR2 YSYEKL. The CDR3 totals 15 residues. Trimming removed 4 bases at V and 4 bases at J, with 17 bases between.